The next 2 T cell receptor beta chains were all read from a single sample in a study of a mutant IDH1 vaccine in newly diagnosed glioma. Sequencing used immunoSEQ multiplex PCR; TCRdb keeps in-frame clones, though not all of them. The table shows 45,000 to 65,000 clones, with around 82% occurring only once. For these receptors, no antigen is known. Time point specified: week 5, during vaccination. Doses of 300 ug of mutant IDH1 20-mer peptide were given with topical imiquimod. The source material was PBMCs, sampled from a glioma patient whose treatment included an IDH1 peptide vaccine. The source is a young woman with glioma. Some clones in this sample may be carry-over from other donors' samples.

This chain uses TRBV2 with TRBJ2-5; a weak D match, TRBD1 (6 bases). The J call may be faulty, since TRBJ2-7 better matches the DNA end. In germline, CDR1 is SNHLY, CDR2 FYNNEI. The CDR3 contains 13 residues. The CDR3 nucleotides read TGTGCCAGCAGTGAAGGGACAGCATACGAGCAGTACTTC. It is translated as CASSEGTAYEQYF.

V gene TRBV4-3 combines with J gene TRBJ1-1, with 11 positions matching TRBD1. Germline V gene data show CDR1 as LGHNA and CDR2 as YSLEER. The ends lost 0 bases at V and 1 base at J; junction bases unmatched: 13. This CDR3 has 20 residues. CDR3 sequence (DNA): TGCGCCAGCAGCCAAGATGGGATCGGGACAGGGGGAACTTCGAACACTGAAGCTTTCTTT. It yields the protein CASSQDGIGTGGTSNTEAFF.